This T cell receptor beta chain was sequenced in a study of T cell repertoires in cytomegalovirus infection (dated by TCRdb to between 2018 and 2021). Study-level background: The peptide stimulations were aimed at well-studied HLA-B-restricted epitopes as well as recently identified HLA-C-restricted CMV epitopes, whose presentation resists viral immunomodulation. Donor HLA type was relevant to the analysis, as public TCR beta signatures indicated carriage of CMV infection together with the matching HLA type. What the authors observed across the whole study: The ex vivo response was dominated by HLA-C-restricted CMV-specific TCR beta clonotypes, and the single most frequent clonotype in two of eight donors was supplied by these HLA-C-restricted clonotypes. Cumulative frequency of public TCR beta family members discriminated carriers of CMV infection plus the relevant HLA type in this cohort and an independent approximately 350-donor cohort.

Worth noting for this clonotype: The antigen this receptor binds is unknown. One base away there is no much larger clone; base qualities are not given.

This specimen's treatment or condition label, interpreted: in vitro stimulation with specific CMV peptide epitopes to enrich CMV-specific T cells. The CDR1 and CDR2 encoded by the germline V gene (reference sequence) are LNHDA and SQIVND. The cysteine opens and the phenylalanine closes a CDR3 of 17 amino acids. Only CDR3 DNA is held: 51 bases, read in frame from base 1. Trimming at the junction amounts to 5 bases on V and 0 bases on J, and the germline ends lie 17 bases apart. Reads for this sample came from an Illumina HiSeq 1500. TCRdb redid the processing of the public reads, applying fastp at Q25 and MiXCR, and retained in-frame beta chains. Rows are unified per CDR3 protein, each entry keeping the most common DNA and genes. The sample has some 150,000 distinct CDR3 sequences on record, roughly a third of them singletons. The biggest ten clones account for roughly half of the sample.

The chain is assembled from TRBV19 and TRBJ1-3, and the D gene may be TRBD1, 5 bases matching. The source material was CD8+ T cells from cultured PBMCs, sampled from culture after CMV antigen stimulation. This clonotype originated in a human donor in good health (CMV status not recorded). Some clones in this sample may be carry-over from other donors' samples. The CDR3 protein sequence reads: CASSVLLQGISGNTIYF. The sequenced DNA is TGTGCCAGTAGTGTCCTGCTCCAGGGAATCTCTGGAAACACCATATATTTT. With the rest looked up from the reference TRBV19 and TRBJ1-3 genes rather than sequenced, the full variable domain is DGGITQSPKYLFRKEGQNVTLSCEQNLNHDAMYWYRQDPGQGLRLIYYSQIVNDFQKGDIAEGYSVSREKKESFPLTVTSAQKNPTAFYLCASSVLLQGISGNTIYFGEGSWLTVV.